These 31 T cell receptor beta chains originate from one sample sequenced in a study of early T cells in non-severe SARS-CoV-2 infection (dated by TCRdb to the early 2020s). Receptor amplification or capture employed 5' RACE. Sequenced using a NextSeq 500. The public reads were reanalyzed by TCRdb: fastp trimming at Q25, MiXCR alignment, in-frame beta chains only. One record per CDR3 amino acid sequence lists the most common genes and DNA. The sample table contains just under 65,000 distinct CDR3 sequences; only one count was recorded for approximately 11% of them. Of the sample, less than 3.5% is held by the ten largest clones. The sample here was whole blood, taken at baseline. The receptors shown here come from an adult who was a healthcare worker with PCR-confirmed SARS-CoV-2 infection or an uninfected control (not recorded which).

This clonotype has a handful of counts. J is TRBJ1-2 and V is TRBV9, with a tentative D call TRBD1 (5 bases). CDR1 is SGDLS and CDR2 is YYNGEE in the germline V gene. This CDR3 spans 15 amino acids. V was shortened by 4 bases and J by 2 bases, with 15 bases between the two germline ends. The DNA of the CDR3 is TGTGCCAGCAGCCCAAACGCAGGGACCAACTATGGCTACACCTTC. It yields the protein CASSPNAGTNYGYTF.

This chain joins TRBV10-1 and TRBJ2-1; TRBD1 might be the D (5 bases). The germline V gene has CDR1 WNHNN and CDR2 SYGVQD (reference sequence). Trimming cost V 2 bases and J 5 bases, with 10 bases left between them. The CDR3 has 14 amino acids. CDR3 residues: CASSEDSLNNEQFF. Here the CDR3 DNA reads TGCGCCAGCAGTGAGGACAGCCTGAACAATGAGCAGTTCTTC.

This clonotype has a count of ten or more. The gene calls are TRBV5-8 and TRBJ1-2; 10 bases are a match to TRBD1. CDR1 is SGHTS, CDR2 YDEGEE, per germline. Trimming at V came to 4 bases and at J to 3 bases, leaving 12 bases not matched to a gene. This CDR3 has 17 residues. CDR3 residues: CASSPRRDRGFDYGYTF. CDR3 in DNA: TGTGCCAGCAGCCCCCGAAGGGACAGGGGATTCGACTATGGCTACACCTTC.

This sequence joins TRBV12-3 or TRBV12-4 and TRBJ1-5; 7 bases agree with TRBD1. CDR3 length: 15 amino acids. With 1 base clipped from V and 6 bases from J, the junction kept 6 bases outside the gene matches. The CDR3 DNA reads TGTGCCAGCAGTTTAGAGACAGGGCAAAGTCAGCCCCAGCATTTT. Translating gives CASSLETGQSQPQHF.

This clonotype was counted ten times or more. This chain links TRBV6-4 with TRBJ2-3; perhaps TRBD1 as D (6 bases). Germline V gene data show CDR1 as MRHNA and CDR2 as SNTAGT. V gave up 5 bases and J gave up 2 bases, with 14 bases separating them. This CDR3 comprises 15 residues. DNA of the CDR3: TGTGCCAGCAGTCCTACCGGGACAAACACAGATACGCAGTATTTT. Amino acid sequence: CASSPTGTNTDTQYF.

This clonotype was seen more than once but under ten times. The chain carries TRBV4-3 and TRBJ2-1; D uncertain. Germline CDR1 reads LGHNA; CDR2 reads YSLEER. This CDR3 has 12 residues. V gave up 1 base and J gave up 5 bases, with 3 bases separating them. As DNA, the CDR3 is TGCGCCAGCAGCCAAGCTGACAATGAGCAGTTCTTC. Translated: CASSQADNEQFF.

This chain connects TRBV4-2 to TRBJ1-2; D perhaps matches TRBD1 (5 bases). The length of the CDR3 is 16 residues. Germline V lookup: CDR1 LGHNA, CDR2 YNFKEQ. V was shortened by 4 bases and J by 2 bases, with 17 bases between the two germline ends. The CDR3 protein is CASSPHSGGTNYGYTF. In DNA, the CDR3 is TGTGCCAGCAGCCCCCATTCCGGGGGTACCAACTATGGCTACACCTTC.

This clonotype was counted many times. The chain employs TRBV9 and TRBJ1-1; D is undetermined. Per germline, CDR1 SGDLS and CDR2 YYNGEE. Trimming cost V 0 bases and J 1 base, with 7 bases left between them. The CDR3 is made up of 14 amino acids. The chain's CDR3 is CASSVAGQNTEAFF. The CDR3 bases are TGTGCCAGCAGCGTAGCAGGCCAGAACACTGAAGCTTTCTTT.

The rearrangement joins TRBV18 to TRBJ1-1, with D hard to call. Trimming removed 2 bases from V and 4 bases from J, with 17 bases in between. The CDR3 totals 16 residues. The germline V gene encodes CDR1 KGHSH and CDR2 LQKENI. CDR3 loop: CASSPAQPPTSTEAFF. The CDR3 DNA reads as TGTGCCAGCTCACCAGCCCAGCCTCCCACTTCCACTGAAGCTTTCTTT.

This clonotype has ten or more counts. In nucleotides, the CDR3 is TGCAGTGCTAGGGACAGGGATGATAGCGATAGCAATCAGCCCCAGCATTTT. Translation gives CSARDRDDSDSNQPQHF. This rearrangement joins TRBV20-1 to TRBJ1-5; TRBD1 matches 8 bases. CDR3 length: 17 amino acids. Losses at the gene ends were 3 bases for V and 0 bases for J; bases not matched to a gene: 10. Germline V gene sequence: CDR1 DFQATT, CDR2 SNEGSKA (reference sequence).

This rearrangement joins TRBV6-4 to TRBJ2-3, with TRBD2 matching 12 bases. The CDR3 has 16 residues. CDR1 and CDR2 (germline): MRHNA, SNTAGT. Germline trimming cut 3 bases from V and 4 bases from J; bases unmatched to any gene: 5. The CDR3 loop is CASSEVTSGGPDTQYF. The DNA of the CDR3 is TGTGCCAGCAGTGAGGTAACTAGCGGGGGGCCAGATACGCAGTATTTT.

This clonotype has ten or more counts. This chain uses TRBV19 with TRBJ2-3; tentatively, D is TRBD2 (6 bases). Trimming left V 3 bases short and J 1 base short, with 11 bases between. This CDR3 comprises 15 residues. Germline V CDR1 and CDR2: LNHDA, SQIVND (reference sequence). The CDR3 coding sequence is TGTGCCAGTAGTATCGCTAGCGCTGGCACAGATACGCAGTATTTT. Protein: CASSIASAGTDTQYF.

In this sample, this clonotype turned up a few times. The chain links TRBV12-3 or TRBV12-4 to TRBJ1-6, with D uncertain. Trimming left V 6 bases short and J 7 bases short, with 13 bases between. The CDR3 contains 14 residues. The CDR3 loop is CASRIAGVNSPLHF. CDR3 in DNA: TGTGCCAGCAGGATTGCGGGAGTAAATTCACCCCTCCACTTT.

This clonotype was observed a handful of times. The genes are TRBV27 and TRBJ1-1; no reliable D call. The CDR3 extends over 12 amino acids. V was trimmed by 5 bases and J by 8 bases, leaving 12 bases between them. Germline values: CDR1 MNHEY, CDR2 SMNVEV (reference sequence). The CDR3 sequence: CASSPGVGEAFF. CDR3 sequence (DNA): TGTGCCAGCAGTCCTGGAGTCGGCGAAGCTTTCTTT.

This clonotype was counted between two and nine times. The chain carries TRBV5-1 and TRBJ2-3, with 7 positions matching TRBD1. V was clipped by 4 bases and J by 14 bases; unmatched bases: 13. CDR1 and CDR2 from the germline V gene are SGHRS and YFSETQ. The CDR3 consists of 13 residues. The CDR3 DNA sequence: TGCGCCAGCAGCCCGGAAGGGGGCTCTTATCCGTATTTT. Protein sequence: CASSPEGGSYPYF.

This clonotype came up many times. The chain employs TRBV12-3 or TRBV12-4 and TRBJ1-2; TRBD1 matches 7 bases. The CDR3 is 13 amino acids. V shed 7 bases, J shed 9 bases, and the junction held 11 bases outside the gene matches. The CDR3 protein is CASKNTGEWSYTF. The CDR3 DNA follows: TGTGCCAGCAAGAACACAGGGGAGTGGAGCTACACCTTC.

This clonotype was observed a few times. The chain employs TRBV20-1 and TRBJ2-5; 7 bases are a match to TRBD2. The CDR3 consists of 13 residues. Germline assignment: CDR1 DFQATT and CDR2 SNEGSKA (reference sequence). Unmatched junction bases numbered 4, after V lost 5 bases and J lost 1 base. The chain's CDR3 is CSADGGFQETQYF. CDR3 coding DNA: TGCAGTGCTGACGGGGGGTTCCAAGAGACCCAGTACTTC.

A few counts support this clonotype. V gene TRBV20-1 combines with J gene TRBJ2-3; D not resolved. Germline values: CDR1 DFQATT, CDR2 SNEGSKA (reference sequence). Trimming stripped 6 bases from V and 3 bases from J, with 10 bases between. The CDR3 loop spans 12 amino acids. The CDR3 DNA sequence: TGCAGTGCACCTGGTAGAACAGATACGCAGTATTTT. Translation: CSAPGRTDTQYF.

The V and J genes are TRBV7-2 and TRBJ2-1, with 14 bases identical to TRBD2. Germline loops: CDR1 SGHTA, CDR2 FQGNSA. The ends lost 5 bases at V and 8 bases at J; junction bases unmatched: 5. The CDR3 is made up of 15 amino acids. In nucleotides, the CDR3 is TGTGCCAGCAGCAAGACTAGCGGGGGGGCGGATGAGCAGTTCTTC. Its translation is CASSKTSGGADEQFF. Drawing the rest from reference TRBV7-2 and TRBJ2-1, the complete variable domain is GAGVSQSPSNKVTEKGKDVELRCDPISGHTALYWYRQSLGQGLEFLIYFQGNSAPDKSGLPSDRFSAERTGGSVSTLTIQRTQQEDSAVYLCASSKTSGGADEQFFGPGTRLTVL.

The chain has TRBV29-1 and TRBJ1-4; the D gene is possibly TRBD1 (6 bases). In germline, CDR1 is SQVTM, CDR2 ANQGSEA. V dropped 6 bases and J dropped 8 bases, with 16 bases sitting between them. The CDR3 is 13 residues long. The CDR3 nucleotides read TGCAGCGTCAAGGGGGGATCGGGAGAAAAACTGTTTTTT. Translated, it gives CSVKGGSGEKLFF.

The chain employs TRBV7-2 and TRBJ2-7; TRBD1 agrees at 9 bases. This CDR3 region has 16 residues. The ends lost 3 bases at V and 5 bases at J; junction bases unmatched: 11. Per germline, CDR1 SGHTA and CDR2 FQGNSA. The chain's CDR3 is CASSFSRGQGSNEQYF. The CDR3 nucleotides are TGTGCCAGCAGCTTTAGTAGGGGACAGGGTTCAAACGAGCAGTACTTC.

This clonotype was seen ten or more times. The V and J genes are TRBV2 and TRBJ1-4; D is unclear. Germline CDR1 SNHLY, CDR2 FYNNEI. The V gene lost 8 bases and the J gene lost 8 bases, with 9 bases spanning the gap. This CDR3 is built from 11 residues. Here the CDR3 reads CASVTREKLFF. The CDR3 DNA sequence: TGTGCCAGCGTCACAAGGGAAAAACTGTTTTTT.

The chain employs TRBV7-8 and TRBJ2-5, with 7 nucleotides matching TRBD2. J gave up 7 bases and V 0 bases, and 11 bases lay outside the gene matches. The CDR3 has 16 amino acids. Germline V gives CDR1 SGHVS, CDR2 FQNEAQ. The CDR3 DNA sequence: TGTGCCAGCAGCTTAGCGGGAGGGACCGACCCTGGGACCCAGTACTTC. It translates to CASSLAGGTDPGTQYF. Variable domain in full (rest from reference TRBV7-8 and TRBJ2-5): GAGVSQSPRYKVAKRGQDVALRCDPISGHVSLFWYQQALGQGPEFLTYFQNEAQLDKSGLPSDRFFAERPEGSVSTLKIQRTQQEDSAVYLCASSLAGGTDPGTQYFGPGTRLLVL.

This clonotype was found many times. CDR3 coding DNA: TGTGCCAGCAGTTCGACAGGGGGCGCCGGAAACATTCAGTACTTC. It yields the protein CASSSTGGAGNIQYF. This chain connects TRBV28 to TRBJ2-4, with 10 bases matching TRBD1. Germline V CDR1 and CDR2: MDHEN, SYDVKM. This CDR3 has 15 amino acids. Trimming removed 4 bases from V and 6 bases from J; junction bases left unmatched: 6.

This clonotype was detected many times. This chain links TRBV6-2 or TRBV6-3 with TRBJ2-1, with 8 bases that match TRBD2. The CDR3 spans 17 residues. Germline CDR1 MNHEY, CDR2 SVGEGT. The ends lost 5 bases at V and 4 bases at J; junction bases unmatched: 13. CDR3 residues: CASSHLPLAGPYNEQFF. As DNA, the CDR3 is TGTGCCAGCAGTCATCTTCCTCTAGCGGGCCCATACAATGAGCAGTTCTTC.

This clonotype appeared a few times. The V and J genes are TRBV7-6 and TRBJ1-6; D is undetermined. The CDR3 spans 12 residues. Germline values: CDR1 SGHVS, CDR2 FNYEAQ. The V and J ends lost 4 bases and 12 bases respectively, with 10 bases between them. In nucleotides, the CDR3 is TGTGCCAGCAGCTCGGTTGGAGGACCCCTCCACTTT. It translates to CASSSVGGPLHF.

V usage is TRBV6-5 and J usage is TRBJ1-4, with no clear D. The CDR3 length is 15 residues. V was cut by 6 bases and J by 4 bases, with 15 bases left in between. Looked up from germline, CDR1 is MNHEY and CDR2 is SVGAGI. The CDR3 sequence is CASSTVEWGNEKLFF. The CDR3 region has the DNA TGTGCCAGCAGCACCGTAGAGTGGGGTAATGAAAAACTGTTTTTT.

The CDR3 DNA reads as TGTGCCAGCAGCCTAGGGACAGACAATGAGCAGTTCTTC. It encodes CASSLGTDNEQFF. V and J are TRBV11-3 and TRBJ2-1; 7 bases match TRBD1. The J segment lost 5 bases and the V segment lost 5 bases, leaving 3 bases of the junction unmatched. Germline assignment: CDR1 SGHNT and CDR2 YENEEA. The CDR3 extends over 13 amino acids.

This clonotype showed up just a few times. The V call is TRBV30, the J call TRBJ2-3; unclear D gene. Germline CDR1 GTSNPN, CDR2 SVGIG (reference sequence). This CDR3 is built from 15 residues. Trimming shortened V by 3 bases and J by 7 bases, and 20 bases separated the two germline ends. CDR3 bases: TGTGCCTGGAGCGGCGGTGCGGCCCCTCTTTATACGCAGTATTTT. It encodes CAWSGGAAPLYTQYF.

V gene TRBV29-1 combines with J gene TRBJ2-3; 11 nucleotides agree with TRBD2. There are 17 residues in the CDR3. V trimming: 4 bases; J trimming: 0 bases; junction bases outside the gene matches: 9. Germline CDR1 SQVTM, CDR2 ANQGSEA. The CDR3 DNA reads as TGCAGCGTTGTTGGACTAGCGGGCTCGACTAGCACAGATACGCAGTATTTT. This gives the protein CSVVGLAGSTSTDTQYF.

This clonotype was seen only a few times. CDR3 amino acids: CASSFRPDQTTQYF. The CDR3 DNA reads TGTGCCAGCAGCTTCCGCCCGGACCAGACTACGCAGTATTTT. The chain has TRBV11-2 and TRBJ2-3; D is unclear. The CDR3 covers 14 residues. Germline CDR1 is SGHAT and CDR2 is FQNNGV. The V gene lost 3 bases and the J gene lost 8 bases, with 15 bases spanning the gap.